The T cell receptor (beta chain) under discussion was sequenced for a study of blood T cells in healthy people across ages. A sample-barcoded 5' primer and a J-beta primer mix were used in a second PCR of about 7 to 12 cycles. In TCRdb, the 5' RACE reads were re-called with MiXCR into one record per CDR3 protein. The sample contains 700,000 or so distinct CDR3 sequences, 22% of which appear only once. The germline gives CDR1 MNHEY, CDR2 SMNVEV (reference sequence). The CDR3 sequence is 15 residues long. The receptor's source is a man aged 70-80 years in good health. The chain links TRBV27 to TRBJ2-5, with TRBD1 matching over 7 bases. The assigned J gene may be wrong: the sequence end matches TRBJ2-7 better. The source material was blood. In DNA, the CDR3 is TGTGCCAGCACCAACAGACAGGGCAGATTCTACGAGCAGTACTTC. This encodes CASTNRQGRFYEQYF.